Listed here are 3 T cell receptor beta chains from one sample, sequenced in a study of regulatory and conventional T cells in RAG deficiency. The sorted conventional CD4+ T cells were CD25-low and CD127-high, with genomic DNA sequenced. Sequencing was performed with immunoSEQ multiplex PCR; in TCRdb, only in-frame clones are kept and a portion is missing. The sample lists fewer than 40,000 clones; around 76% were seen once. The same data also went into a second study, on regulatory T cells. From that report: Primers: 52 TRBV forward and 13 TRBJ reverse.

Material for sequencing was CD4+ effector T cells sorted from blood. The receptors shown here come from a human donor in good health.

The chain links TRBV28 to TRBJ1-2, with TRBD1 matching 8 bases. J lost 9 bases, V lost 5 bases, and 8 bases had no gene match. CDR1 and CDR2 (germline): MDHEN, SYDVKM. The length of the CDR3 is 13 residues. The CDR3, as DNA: TGTGCCAGCAGTCCGGGAGGGACAGGCAGCTACACCTTC. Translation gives CASSPGGTGSYTF.

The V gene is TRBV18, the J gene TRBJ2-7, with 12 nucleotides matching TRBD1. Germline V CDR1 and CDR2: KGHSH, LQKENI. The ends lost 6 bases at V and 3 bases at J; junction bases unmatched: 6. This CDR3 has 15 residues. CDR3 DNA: TGTGCCAGCTCGCTAGGGACAGGGGGCTACTACGAGCAGTACTTC. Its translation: CASSLGTGGYYEQYF.

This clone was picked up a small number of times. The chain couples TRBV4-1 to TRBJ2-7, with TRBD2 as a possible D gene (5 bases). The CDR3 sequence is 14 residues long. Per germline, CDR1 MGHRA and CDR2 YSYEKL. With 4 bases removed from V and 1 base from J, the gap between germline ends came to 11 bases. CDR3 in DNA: TGCGCCAGCAGCCGAGACGGGATATCCTACGAGCAGTACTTC. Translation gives CASSRDGISYEQYF.